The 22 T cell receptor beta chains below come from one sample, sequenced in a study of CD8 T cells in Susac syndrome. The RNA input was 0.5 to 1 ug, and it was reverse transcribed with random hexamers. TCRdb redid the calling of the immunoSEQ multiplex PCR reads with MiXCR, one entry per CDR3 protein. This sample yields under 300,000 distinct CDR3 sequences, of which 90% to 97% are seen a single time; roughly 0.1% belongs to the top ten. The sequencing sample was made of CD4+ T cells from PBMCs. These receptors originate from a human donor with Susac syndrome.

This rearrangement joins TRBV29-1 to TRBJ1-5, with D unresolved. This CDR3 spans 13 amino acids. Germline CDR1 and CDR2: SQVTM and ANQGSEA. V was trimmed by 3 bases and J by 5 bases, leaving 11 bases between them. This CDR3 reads CSVDVGQDQPQHF. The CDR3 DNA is TGCAGCGTTGATGTCGGGCAGGATCAGCCCCAGCATTTT.

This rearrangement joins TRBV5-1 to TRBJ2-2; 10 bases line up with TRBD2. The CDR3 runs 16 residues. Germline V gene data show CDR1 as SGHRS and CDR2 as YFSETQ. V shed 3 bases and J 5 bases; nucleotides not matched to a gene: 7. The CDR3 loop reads CASSSSGSSLTGELFF. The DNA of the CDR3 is TGCGCCAGCAGCTCTAGCGGGAGCTCTCTGACCGGGGAGCTGTTTTTT.

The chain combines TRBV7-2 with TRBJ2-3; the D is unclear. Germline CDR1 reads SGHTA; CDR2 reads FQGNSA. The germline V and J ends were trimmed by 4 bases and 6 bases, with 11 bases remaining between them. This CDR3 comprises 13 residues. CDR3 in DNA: TGTGCCAGCAGCTCTGGGTGGGCGGATACGCAGTATTTT. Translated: CASSSGWADTQYF.

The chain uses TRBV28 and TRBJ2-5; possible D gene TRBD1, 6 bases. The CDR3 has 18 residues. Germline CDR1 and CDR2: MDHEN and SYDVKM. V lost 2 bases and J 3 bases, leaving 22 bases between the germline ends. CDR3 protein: CASSLSPGARKRKETQYF. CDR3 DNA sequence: TGTGCCAGCAGTTTAAGTCCAGGGGCCAGGAAAAGAAAAGAGACCCAGTACTTC.

CDR3 sequence reads: CASSRDRLYEQYF. CDR3 bases: TGTGCCAGCAGCCGCGACAGACTCTACGAGCAGTACTTC. The chain has TRBV11-2 and TRBJ2-7; the D gene is possibly TRBD1 (5 bases). This CDR3 has 13 amino acids. V lost 5 bases and J 3 bases, leaving 11 bases between the germline ends. Germline V gene lookup returns CDR1 SGHAT and CDR2 FQNNGV. Drawing the rest from reference TRBV11-2 and TRBJ2-7, the complete variable domain is EAGVAQSPRYKIIEKRQSVAFWCNPISGHATLYWYQQILGQGPKLLIQFQNNGVVDDSQLPKDRFSAERLKGVDSTLKIQPAKLEDSAVYLCASSRDRLYEQYFGPGTRLTVT.

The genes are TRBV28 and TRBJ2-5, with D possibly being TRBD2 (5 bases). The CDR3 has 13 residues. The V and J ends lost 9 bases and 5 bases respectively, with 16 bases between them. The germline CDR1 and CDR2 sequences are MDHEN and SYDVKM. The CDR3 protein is CASKGRGRETQYF. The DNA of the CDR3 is TGTGCCAGTAAAGGTCGGGGTCGCGAGACCCAGTACTTC.

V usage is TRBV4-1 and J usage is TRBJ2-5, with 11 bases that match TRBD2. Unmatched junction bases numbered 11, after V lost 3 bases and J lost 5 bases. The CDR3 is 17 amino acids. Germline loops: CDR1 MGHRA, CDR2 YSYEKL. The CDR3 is CASSQATELAGEETQYF. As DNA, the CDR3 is TGCGCCAGCAGCCAGGCCACCGAACTAGCGGGAGAGGAGACCCAGTACTTC.

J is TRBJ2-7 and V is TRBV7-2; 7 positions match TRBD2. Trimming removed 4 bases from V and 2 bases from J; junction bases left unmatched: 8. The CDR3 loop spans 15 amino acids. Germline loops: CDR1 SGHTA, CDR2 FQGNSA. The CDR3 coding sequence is TGTGCCAGCAGCTCCAATTCGGGACTACCCTACGAGCAGTACTTC. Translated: CASSSNSGLPYEQYF.

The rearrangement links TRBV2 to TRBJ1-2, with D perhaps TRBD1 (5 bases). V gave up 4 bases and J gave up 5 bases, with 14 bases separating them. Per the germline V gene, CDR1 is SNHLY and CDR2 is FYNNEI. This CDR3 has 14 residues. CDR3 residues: CASSALGEGYGYTF. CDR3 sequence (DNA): TGTGCCAGCAGTGCCCTCGGGGAGGGGTATGGCTACACCTTC. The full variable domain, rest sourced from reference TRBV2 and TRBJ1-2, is EPEVTQTPSHQVTQMGQEVILRCVPISNHLYFYWYRQILGQKVEFLVSFYNNEISEKSEIFDDQFSVERPDGSNFTLKIRSTKLEDSAMYFCASSALGEGYGYTFGSGTRLTVV.

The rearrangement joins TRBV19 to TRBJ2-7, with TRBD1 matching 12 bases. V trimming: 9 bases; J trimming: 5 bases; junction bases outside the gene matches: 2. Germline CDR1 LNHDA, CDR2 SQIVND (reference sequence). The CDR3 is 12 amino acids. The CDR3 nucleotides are TGTGCCAGCGGGACAGGGGGCCACGAGCAGTACTTC. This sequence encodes CASGTGGHEQYF.

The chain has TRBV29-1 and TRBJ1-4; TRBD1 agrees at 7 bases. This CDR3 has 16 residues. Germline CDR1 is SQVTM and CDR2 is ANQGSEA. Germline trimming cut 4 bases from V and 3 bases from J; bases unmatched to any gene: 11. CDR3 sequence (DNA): TGCAGCGTTGTCCCGACAGGGAGTAGTGCTAATGAAAAACTGTTTTTT. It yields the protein CSVVPTGSSANEKLFF.

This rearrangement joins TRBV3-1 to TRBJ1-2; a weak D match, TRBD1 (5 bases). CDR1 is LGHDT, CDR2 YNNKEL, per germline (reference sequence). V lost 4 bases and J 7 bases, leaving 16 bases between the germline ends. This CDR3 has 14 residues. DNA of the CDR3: TGTGCCAGCAGCCCTCCTCCAGGGACGCGTGGCTACACCTTC. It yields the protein CASSPPPGTRGYTF.

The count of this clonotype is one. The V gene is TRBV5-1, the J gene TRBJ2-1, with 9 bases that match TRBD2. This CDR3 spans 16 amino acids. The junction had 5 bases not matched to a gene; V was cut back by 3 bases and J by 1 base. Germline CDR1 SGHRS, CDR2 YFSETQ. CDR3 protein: CASSSLAGVSYNEQFF. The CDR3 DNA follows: TGCGCCAGCAGCTCTTTAGCGGGAGTATCCTACAATGAGCAGTTCTTC.

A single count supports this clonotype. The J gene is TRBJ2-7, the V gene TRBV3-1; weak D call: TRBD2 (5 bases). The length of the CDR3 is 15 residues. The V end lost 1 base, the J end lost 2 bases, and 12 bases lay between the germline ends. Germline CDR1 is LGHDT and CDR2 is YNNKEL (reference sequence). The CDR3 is CASSQGTLGAYEQYF. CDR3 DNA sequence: TGTGCCAGCAGCCAAGGGACGCTGGGAGCCTACGAGCAGTACTTC.

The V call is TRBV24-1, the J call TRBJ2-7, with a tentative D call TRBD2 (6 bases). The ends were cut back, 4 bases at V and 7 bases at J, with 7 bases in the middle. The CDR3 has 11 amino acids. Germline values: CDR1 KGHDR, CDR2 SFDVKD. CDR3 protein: CATSEGREQYF. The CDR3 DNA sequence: TGTGCCACCAGTGAAGGGAGGGAGCAGTACTTC.

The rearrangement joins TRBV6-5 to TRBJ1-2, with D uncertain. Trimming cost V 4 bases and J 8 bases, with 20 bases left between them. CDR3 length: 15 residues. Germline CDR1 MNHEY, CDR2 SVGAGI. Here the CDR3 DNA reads TGTGCCAGCAGTTCATCTCGCGTCCAGTTTGTCGGCTACACCTTC. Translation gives CASSSSRVQFVGYTF.

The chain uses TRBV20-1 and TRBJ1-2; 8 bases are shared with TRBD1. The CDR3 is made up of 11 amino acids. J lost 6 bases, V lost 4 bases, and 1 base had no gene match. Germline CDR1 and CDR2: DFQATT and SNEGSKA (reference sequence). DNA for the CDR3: TGCAGTGCTACGGGACAGGATGGCTACACCTTC. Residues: CSATGQDGYTF.

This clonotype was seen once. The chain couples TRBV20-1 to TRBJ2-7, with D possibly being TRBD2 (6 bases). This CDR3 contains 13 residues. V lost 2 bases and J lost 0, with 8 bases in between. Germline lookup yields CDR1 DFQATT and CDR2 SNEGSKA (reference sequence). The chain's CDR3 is CSARRDFSYEQYF. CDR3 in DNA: TGCAGTGCTAGACGGGACTTCTCCTACGAGCAGTACTTC.

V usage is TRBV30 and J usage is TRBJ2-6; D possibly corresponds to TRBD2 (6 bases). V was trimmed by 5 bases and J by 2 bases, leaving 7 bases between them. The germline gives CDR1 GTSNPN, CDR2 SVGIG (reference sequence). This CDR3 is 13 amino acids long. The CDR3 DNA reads TGTGCCTGGTGGGGGGCTGGGGCCAACGTCCTGACTTTC. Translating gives CAWWGAGANVLTF.

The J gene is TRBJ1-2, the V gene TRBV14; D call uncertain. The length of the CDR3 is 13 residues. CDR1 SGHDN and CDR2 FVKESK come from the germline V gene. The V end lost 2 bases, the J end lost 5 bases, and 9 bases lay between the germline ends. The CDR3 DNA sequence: TGTGCCAGCAGCCAAACCCGGGGTTATGGCTACACCTTC. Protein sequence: CASSQTRGYGYTF.

The CDR3 is CASSLVSVYTEAFF. The CDR3 bases are TGCGCCAGCAGCTTGGTAAGTGTATACACTGAAGCTTTCTTT. This rearrangement joins TRBV5-1 to TRBJ1-1; D gene ambiguous. The germline V gene has CDR1 SGHRS and CDR2 YFSETQ. V was cut by 0 bases and J by 3 bases, with 9 bases left in between. This CDR3 comprises 14 residues.

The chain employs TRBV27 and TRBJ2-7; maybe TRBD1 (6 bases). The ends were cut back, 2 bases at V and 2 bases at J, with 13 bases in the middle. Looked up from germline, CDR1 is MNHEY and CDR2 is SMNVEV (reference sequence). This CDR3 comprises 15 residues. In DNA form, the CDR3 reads TGTGCCAGCAGTTTAAAGGTCAGGGGTCCCTACGAGCAGTACTTC. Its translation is CASSLKVRGPYEQYF.